The entry that follows covers one T cell receptor beta chain sequence. The data stem from a study of tumor-infiltrating lymphocytes in primary liver carcinoma. Starting from roughly 0.5 ug of total RNA, TCR beta cDNA was produced with a primer in the constant region. The TCR beta library was amplified through three nested multiplex PCR rounds in a modified ARM-PCR procedure. In TCRdb, the multiplex PCR reads were re-called with MiXCR into one record per CDR3 protein. Among about 97,000 distinct CDR3 sequences listed, 55% to 80% were seen once. It was from around 18-30 mg of unsorted bulk tissue that RNA and DNA were co-extracted. The source material was liver tumor tissue from sampling region 2. Subset specified: tumor region T2, inferior pole. This receptor was obtained from a woman aged 55-75 years with primary liver carcinoma and hepatitis B virus infection.

DNA for the CDR3: TGTGCCAGCAGCTGTACAAACGAGGCTGAGCAGTTCTTC. Amino acids: CASSCTNEAEQFF. J is TRBJ2-1 and V is TRBV11-2, with no clear D. This CDR3 region has 13 residues. The germline V gene has CDR1 SGHAT and CDR2 FQNNGV. The V gene lost 4 bases and the J gene lost 9 bases, with 13 bases spanning the gap. Looking up the rest from reference TRBV11-2 and TRBJ2-1 gives the full variable domain: EAGVAQSPRYKIIEKRQSVAFWCNPISGHATLYWYQQILGQGPKLLIQFQNNGVVDDSQLPKDRFSAERLKGVDSTLKIQPAKLEDSAVYLCASSCTNEAEQFFGPGTRLTVL.